This TCR beta chain was identified during a study of shared clonotypes between healthy human individuals. The CDR3 spans 16 residues. V dropped 4 bases and J dropped 3 bases, with 16 bases sitting between them. Germline CDR1 and CDR2: SGHRS and YFSETQ. The protocol was immunoSEQ multiplex PCR, while the TCRdb copy is restricted to in-frame clones and leaves out a portion. The profile shows a few million clones, around nine tenths of them singletons. The sample consisted of naive CD4+ T cells sorted from blood. As to subset: CD45RA+ positively selected. The chain carries TRBV5-1 and TRBJ2-2; possible D gene TRBD1, 5 bases. The clonotype comes from a man aged 18 to 29 in good health. This CDR3 is CASSPLGRVDTGELFF. The CDR3 DNA reads as TGCGCCAGCAGCCCTCTGGGCAGGGTGGACACCGGGGAGCTGTTTTTT.